This section outlines one T cell receptor (beta chain) sequence together with its context. A second about 7 to 11 cycle PCR used barcoded and J-beta primers. A 12-random-nucleotide template-switch adaptor tagged each cDNA molecule. TCRdb re-called the 5' RACE reads through MiXCR, storing one row per CDR3 protein. The sample lists about 970,000 distinct CDR3 sequences; roughly 51% were seen once. The data were obtained in a study of blood T cells in healthy people across ages. The CDR3 is 16 amino acids. Germline loops: CDR1 SGHAT, CDR2 FQNNGV. The V gene end was trimmed by 3 bases and the J gene end by 2 bases; junction bases not matched to a gene: 7.

The receptor was isolated from a woman in her fifties or sixties in good health. The rearrangement uses TRBV11-2 and TRBJ2-3; TRBD2 aligns across 8 bases. Sequenced: blood. The CDR3 protein is CASSFIGTRITDTQYF. The DNA for the CDR3 is TGTGCCAGCAGCTTTATCGGGACTAGGATCACAGATACGCAGTATTTT.